The 17 T cell receptor beta chains below come from one sample, sequenced in a study of blood T cell repertoires in COVID-19. TCRdb's copy holds only in-frame clones and misses some; the assay was immunoSEQ multiplex PCR. The data hold about 410,000 clones, with 90% observed a single time. The specimen sequenced was PBMCs or T cells enriched from blood (not recorded which). The receptor source for this set is a young man who had recovered from COVID-19.

The gene calls are TRBV14 and TRBJ1-5, with TRBD1 matching over 10 bases. CDR1 is SGHDN, CDR2 FVKESK, per germline. There are 15 residues in the CDR3. After removal of 4 bases from V and 6 bases from J, the junction contained 6 bases not matched to a gene. This CDR3 is CASSPGTGVGQPQHF. CDR3 coding DNA: TGTGCCAGCAGCCCCGGGACAGGGGTTGGTCAGCCCCAGCATTTT. The entire variable domain, with the rest obtained from reference TRBV14 and TRBJ1-5, is as follows: EAGVTQFPSHSVIEKGQTVTLRCDPISGHDNLYWYRRVMGKEIKFLLHFVKESKQDESGMPNNRFLAERTGGTYSTLKVQPAELEDSGVYFCASSPGTGVGQPQHFGDGTRLSIL.

This rearrangement joins TRBV19 to TRBJ1-1; 7 nucleotides agree with TRBD1. The CDR3 sequence is 14 residues long. The V segment lost 5 bases and the J segment 4 bases; nucleotides outside the gene matches: 7. Germline-derived CDR1 and CDR2 are LNHDA and SQIVND (reference sequence). The CDR3 loop is CASSAGGWGTEAFF. The CDR3 coding sequence is TGTGCCAGTAGTGCAGGGGGTTGGGGCACTGAAGCTTTCTTT.

J is TRBJ2-4 and V is TRBV28; D is ambiguous. The CDR3 runs to 16 residues. The germline V and J ends were trimmed by 5 bases and 0 bases, with 14 bases remaining between them. Germline V gene data show CDR1 as MDHEN and CDR2 as SYDVKM. For the CDR3, the DNA is TGTGCCAGCAGTCCCACACCCGCAGTAGCCAAAAACATTCAGTACTTC. It encodes CASSPTPAVAKNIQYF.

The chain joins TRBV4-1 to TRBJ1-2; D perhaps matches TRBD1 (5 bases). V was shortened by 0 bases and J by 7 bases, with 9 bases between the two germline ends. Looked up from germline, CDR1 is MGHRA and CDR2 is YSYEKL. The CDR3 spans 13 residues. The CDR3 DNA reads as TGCGCCAGCAGCCAAGATCGGGGGGTTGGCTACACCTTC. The encoded protein is CASSQDRGVGYTF.

This clone showed up just a few times. The rearrangement uses TRBV12-3 or TRBV12-4 and TRBJ1-1; no clear D gene. There are 13 residues in the CDR3. V lost 6 bases and J lost 5, with 13 bases in between. CDR3 sequence: CASRGSLGTEAFF. The CDR3 bases are TGTGCCAGCAGGGGGAGTCTGGGAACTGAAGCTTTCTTT.

This chain joins TRBV28 and TRBJ2-5; 8 bases fit TRBD1. Per the germline V gene, CDR1 is MDHEN and CDR2 is SYDVKM. Trimming cost V 6 bases and J 1 base; bases outside gene matches: 10. The CDR3 contains 16 residues. The CDR3: CASSQTGDLGQETQYF. The CDR3 bases are TGTGCCAGCAGCCAGACAGGGGATTTAGGCCAAGAGACCCAGTACTTC.

This clone was observed a single time. V gene TRBV3-1 (or the pseudogene TRBV3-2) combines with J gene TRBJ2-5; perhaps TRBD2 as D (5 bases). The germline gives CDR1 LGHDT, CDR2 YNNKEL (reference sequence). The CDR3 totals 14 residues. The ends were cut back, 6 bases at V and 2 bases at J, with 13 bases in the middle. CDR3 protein: CASSLLAAQETQYF. DNA for the CDR3: TGTGCCAGCAGTCTTCTAGCTGCTCAAGAGACCCAGTACTTC.

There are a few counts of this clone. The chain is built from TRBV10-2 and TRBJ1-4; no reliable D call. The germline V gene encodes CDR1 WSHSY and CDR2 SAAADI. V was clipped by 5 bases and J by 0 bases, with 4 bases between them. There are 13 residues in the CDR3. The CDR3 region is CASSQATNEKLFF. CDR3 bases: TGCGCCAGCAGTCAGGCAACTAATGAAAAACTGTTTTTT.

This clone was seen only a few times. The V and J genes are TRBV12-3 or TRBV12-4 and TRBJ1-2; 7 nucleotides match TRBD1. CDR3 size: 12 residues. With V trimmed by 6 bases and J by 7 bases, 5 bases remained unmatched. The CDR3 nucleotides read TGTGCCAGCAGCCGACAGGGCTCTGGCTACACCTTC. Translation gives CASSRQGSGYTF.

The chain joins TRBV18 to TRBJ1-6; 8 positions match TRBD1. V was pared by 4 bases and J by 10 bases, with 15 bases of the junction left unmatched. There are 17 residues in the CDR3. Germline-derived CDR1 and CDR2 are KGHSH and LQKENI. The CDR3 DNA reads TGTGCCAGCTCACATAAAGACCGGGACAGGCTTGGGTCACCCCTCCACTTT. Protein: CASSHKDRDRLGSPLHF.

V usage is TRBV27 and J usage is TRBJ1-5; 8 bases agree with TRBD1. The CDR3 sequence is 16 residues long. Germline V gene data show CDR1 as MNHEY and CDR2 as SMNVEV (reference sequence). The V segment lost 9 bases and the J segment 0 bases; nucleotides outside the gene matches: 10. Written as DNA, the CDR3 is TGTGCCAGTCCCGGACAGGGATTATATAGCAATCAGCCCCAGCATTTT. As protein: CASPGQGLYSNQPQHF.

The chain uses TRBV7-9 and TRBJ1-2; 7 bases fit TRBD1. The CDR3 has 14 amino acids. The germline V gene has CDR1 SEHNR and CDR2 FQNEAQ (reference sequence). The V segment lost 4 bases and the J segment 8 bases; nucleotides outside the gene matches: 10. This chain's CDR3 is CASSSATGPGGYTF. In DNA, the CDR3 is TGTGCCAGCAGCTCCGCGACAGGGCCAGGAGGCTACACCTTC.

The V and J genes are TRBV11-2 and TRBJ2-2; TRBD1 is a possible D gene (5 bases). Germline loops: CDR1 SGHAT, CDR2 FQNNGV. Trimming removed 5 bases from V and 8 bases from J, with 15 bases in between. This CDR3 comprises 14 residues. CDR3 amino acids: CASSQPSGLGELFF. The CDR3 nucleotides read TGTGCCAGCAGCCAACCATCAGGGCTGGGGGAGCTGTTTTTT.

The chain is built from TRBV7-8 and TRBJ2-5; possible D gene TRBD1, 6 bases. The CDR3 is 13 residues long. The germline V gene has CDR1 SGHVS and CDR2 FQNEAQ. V lost 2 bases, J lost 4 bases, and 8 bases lay in between. The CDR3 reads CASSLQGLETQYF. CDR3 coding DNA: TGTGCCAGCAGCTTACAGGGGTTAGAGACCCAGTACTTC. Filled out from reference TRBV7-8 and TRBJ2-5, the complete variable domain reads GAGVSQSPRYKVAKRGQDVALRCDPISGHVSLFWYQQALGQGPEFLTYFQNEAQLDKSGLPSDRFFAERPEGSVSTLKIQRTQQEDSAVYLCASSLQGLETQYFGPGTRLLVL.

This chain joins TRBV20-1 and TRBJ1-5; 7 bases fit TRBD1. V lost 3 bases and J lost 2; bases outside the gene matches: 4. The CDR3 has 14 amino acids. In germline, CDR1 is DFQATT, CDR2 SNEGSKA (reference sequence). This chain's CDR3 is CSASDGQGNQPQHF. The DNA of the CDR3 is TGCAGTGCTAGTGACGGACAGGGCAATCAGCCCCAGCATTTT.

This clone was picked up one time. V is TRBV7-2 and J is TRBJ2-1; 10 bases are shared with TRBD2. CDR3 length: 15 amino acids. Germline values: CDR1 SGHTA, CDR2 FQGNSA. V gave up 5 bases and J gave up 5 bases; unmatched junction bases: 6. The DNA for the CDR3 is TGTGCCAGCAGCCCCCGGACTAGCGGACACAATGAGCAGTTCTTC. The encoded protein is CASSPRTSGHNEQFF.

The chain carries TRBV5-1 and TRBJ1-2; TRBD1 matches at 9 bases. This CDR3 contains 13 residues. The junction had 8 bases not matched to a gene; V was cut back by 2 bases and J by 12 bases. From germline, CDR1 is SGHRS and CDR2 YFSETQ. CDR3 protein: CASSLGGTGTHTF. CDR3 DNA sequence: TGCGCCAGCAGCTTAGGCGGGACAGGGACCCACACCTTC. Based on the CDR3 plus reference TRBV5-1 and TRBJ1-2, the full variable domain is KAGVTQTPRYLIKTRGQQVTLSCSPISGHRSVSWYQQTPGQGLQFLFEYFSETQRNKGNFPGRFSGRQFSNSRSEMNVSTLELGDSALYLCASSLGGTGTHTFGSGTRLTVV.